This T cell receptor (beta chain) was obtained from a study of cytomegalovirus exposure and HLA in healthy donors. Notes on the study in general: Follow-up analysis seemed to connect common viral pathogens with several of the most significant clusters identified. In a later analysis, HLA-C alleles had the fewest associated TCRs, DRB1 alleles the most. TCR beta sequences reportedly predicted the HLA-A and HLA-B alleles of most subjects accurately.

A word on this clone: The antigen is unknown.

This CDR3 spans 15 amino acids. CDR1 and CDR2 (germline): KGHSH, LQKENI. V shed 2 bases, J shed 4 bases, and the junction held 5 bases outside the gene matches. Primers included in the PCR were 60 Vbeta and 13 Jbeta primers. Sequencing used immunoSEQ multiplex PCR; TCRdb keeps in-frame clones, though not all of them. Of some 150,000 clones detected, approximately 82% appear once; the ten largest clones hold roughly 1.9%. The specimen was PBMCs. This sequence originates from a woman between 40 and 55 years old in good health and CMV-seronegative. This sequence joins TRBV18 and TRBJ2-1; 7 nucleotides align to TRBD2. The CDR3 sequence is CASSPGQRDYNEQFF. CDR3 bases: TGTGCCAGCTCACCAGGCCAGCGGGATTACAATGAGCAGTTCTTC.